This T cell receptor beta chain was observed in a study of blood T cell repertoires in COVID-19. As for the study in general: The origin of the acute and convalescent COVID-19 samples was the United States, Italy and Spain. T cells, B-cell-depleted T cells, or PBMCs supplied cDNA or gDNA.

In the original workflow: Reference gene primers were amplified, and this amplification served to estimate nucleated cell counts. Data came from immunoSEQ multiplex PCR; TCRdb stores just in-frame clones and leaves some out. V and J calls and clone size are copied from that table; D and trimming were computed from the DNA. The sample includes approximately 260,000 clones, 75% to 90% seen only once; the top ten take approximately 9%. This CDR3 contains 14 residues. Looked up from germline, CDR1 is SGHDN and CDR2 is FVKESK. V was shortened by 0 bases and J by 6 bases, with 11 bases between the two germline ends.

The specimen sequenced was peripheral blood. This clonotype originated in a human donor in a cohort sampled during active COVID-19. V and J are TRBV14 and TRBJ1-2; D is ambiguous. CDR3 residues: CASSQDLGGNGYTF. CDR3 in DNA: TGTGCCAGCAGCCAAGATCTGGGCGGGAATGGCTACACCTTC.